This passage covers 17 T cell receptor beta chains from one sample sequenced in a study of cytomegalovirus exposure and HLA in healthy donors. PCR involved 60 Vbeta and 13 Jbeta primers. Assay: immunoSEQ multiplex PCR; the TCRdb copy retains only in-frame clones and omits some. The data show about 150,000 clones, over 70% seen once. Sequencing was carried out using PBMCs. These receptors were taken from a woman between 40 and 55 years old in good health and CMV-seronegative.

In this sample, this clone turned up once. This sequence joins TRBV27 and TRBJ1-2; possible D gene TRBD1, 5 bases. Germline CDR1 is MNHEY and CDR2 is SMNVEV (reference sequence). V was shortened by 2 bases and J by 5 bases, with 9 bases between the two germline ends. CDR3 length: 13 amino acids. Here the CDR3 DNA reads TGTGCCAGCAGTTTACGGGCAGGGTATGGCTACACCTTC. This codes for CASSLRAGYGYTF.

The J gene is TRBJ2-7, the V gene TRBV28; D is perhaps TRBD1 (7 bases). The CDR3 extends over 15 amino acids. CDR1 and CDR2 (germline): MDHEN, SYDVKM. The V gene lost 5 bases and the J gene lost 2 bases, with 16 bases spanning the gap. The CDR3 DNA reads as TGTGCCAGCAGTCGAGGGGGGACAGAGGCCTACGAGCAGTACTTC. This translates into CASSRGGTEAYEQYF.

In its sample, this clone was seen a few times. The rearrangement links TRBV7-2 to TRBJ2-1; D is undetermined. Trimming removed 5 bases at V and 2 bases at J, with 4 bases between. The CDR3 contains 12 residues. Per the germline V gene, CDR1 is SGHTA and CDR2 is FQGNSA. For the CDR3, the DNA is TGTGCCAGCAGCCCCACCTACAATGAGCAGTTCTTC. Its translation: CASSPTYNEQFF. The full variable domain, with the rest looked up from reference TRBV7-2 and TRBJ2-1, is GAGVSQSPSNKVTEKGKDVELRCDPISGHTALYWYRQSLGQGLEFLIYFQGNSAPDKSGLPSDRFSAERTGGSVSTLTIQRTQQEDSAVYLCASSPTYNEQFFGPGTRLTVL.

J is TRBJ1-6 and V is TRBV2; D is unclear. Germline V gene data show CDR1 as SNHLY and CDR2 as FYNNEI. This CDR3 is 15 amino acids long. Trimming left V 6 bases short and J 0 bases short, with 9 bases between. The CDR3 sequence is CASRRADSYNSPLHF. The DNA of the CDR3 is TGTGCCAGCAGGAGGGCGGACTCCTATAATTCACCCCTCCACTTT.

The CDR3 DNA sequence: TGTGCCAGCAGCCTAACAGCTAATGAAAAACTGTTTTTT. This codes for CASSLTANEKLFF. The rearrangement links TRBV6-5 to TRBJ1-4; D not resolved. The CDR3 loop spans 13 amino acids. Germline V gene lookup returns CDR1 MNHEY and CDR2 SVGAGI. V lost 6 bases and J lost 3, with 8 bases in between.

This chain joins TRBV10-3 and TRBJ2-7; no clear D. Trimming shortened V by 0 bases and J by 3 bases, and 9 bases separated the two germline ends. The CDR3 consists of 14 residues. Germline V CDR1 and CDR2: ENHRY, SYGVKD. This CDR3 is CAISESQDYYEQYF. Here the CDR3 DNA reads TGTGCCATCAGTGAGTCGCAGGATTACTACGAGCAGTACTTC.

The chain is built from TRBV6-5 and TRBJ1-2, with D perhaps matching TRBD1 (5 bases). CDR1 is MNHEY, CDR2 SVGAGI, per germline. V lost 1 base, J lost 4 bases, and 13 bases lay in between. The CDR3 sequence is 15 residues long. The CDR3 nucleotides read TGTGCCAGCAGTTACTATCACGGGGGAGGCTATGGCTACACCTTC. Amino acid sequence: CASSYYHGGGYGYTF.

This clone appeared a single time. J is TRBJ1-6 and V is TRBV2, with D uncertain. Deletions cut 8 bases from V and 6 bases from J, with 17 bases between. Germline loops: CDR1 SNHLY, CDR2 FYNNEI. The CDR3 sequence is 15 residues long. CDR3 region: CASLIGSMGNSPLHF. CDR3 DNA sequence: TGTGCCAGCCTCATTGGGAGTATGGGTAATTCACCCCTCCACTTT.

The CDR3 DNA reads as TGTGCCAGCAGTCCGGGGGGAGGGACATGGGCGGGAGAGCAGTACTTC. Protein: CASSPGGGTWAGEQYF. This rearrangement joins TRBV28 to TRBJ2-7, with D maybe TRBD2 (7 bases). Germline CDR1 is MDHEN and CDR2 is SYDVKM. With 5 bases removed from V and 7 bases from J, the gap between germline ends came to 24 bases. The CDR3 covers 16 residues.

The V gene is TRBV9, the J gene TRBJ2-7; D possibly corresponds to TRBD2 (5 bases). Germline V gene data show CDR1 as SGDLS and CDR2 as YYNGEE. The germline V and J ends were trimmed by 1 base and 4 bases, with 15 bases remaining between them. This CDR3 is 15 amino acids long. CDR3 sequence (DNA): TGTGCCAGCAGCGTAACCCCCCGAAGAGGGTACGAGCAGTACTTC. Translating gives CASSVTPRRGYEQYF.

In the case of this clone: In the same sample, other DNA sequences code for this CDR3. The chain combines TRBV5-1 with TRBJ1-2, with 11 bases aligning to TRBD1. The junction had 3 bases not matched to a gene; V was cut back by 3 bases and J by 5 bases. The CDR3 runs to 14 residues. The germline V gene has CDR1 SGHRS and CDR2 YFSETQ. The CDR3 coding sequence is TGCGCCAGCAGCTCCGGGACAGGGGGTTATGGCTACACCTTC. It codes for CASSSGTGGYGYTF.

V gene TRBV14 combines with J gene TRBJ1-1, with 9 bases lining up with TRBD1. The V gene's germline CDR1 is SGHDN and CDR2 FVKESK. V was clipped by 7 bases and J by 0 bases; unmatched bases: 6. This CDR3 comprises 15 residues. This CDR3 is CASNKRDRVNTEAFF. In DNA, the CDR3 is TGTGCCAGCAACAAAAGGGACAGGGTGAACACTGAAGCTTTCTTT.

The V call is TRBV15, the J call TRBJ2-5; the D gene is possibly TRBD1 (6 bases). Trimming stripped 2 bases from V and 4 bases from J, with 17 bases between. The germline CDR1 and CDR2 sequences are LNHNV and YYDKDF (reference sequence). CDR3 length: 16 amino acids. The CDR3 DNA reads TGTGCCACCAGCAGATATACCGGGACAAGCGGAGAGACCCAGTACTTC. This translates into CATSRYTGTSGETQYF.

The V call is TRBV10-2, the J call TRBJ2-1; 7 positions agree with TRBD2. Germline V gene data show CDR1 as WSHSY and CDR2 as SAAADI. After removal of 0 bases from V and 5 bases from J, the junction contained 10 bases not matched to a gene. The CDR3 contains 17 residues. Here the CDR3 reads CASSESGTGTIHNEQFF. The CDR3 nucleotides read TGCGCCAGCAGTGAGTCAGGGACCGGGACTATCCACAATGAGCAGTTCTTC.

The rearrangement uses TRBV30 and TRBJ1-3; no clear D. The V and J ends lost 1 base and 2 bases respectively, with 9 bases between them. Per the germline V gene, CDR1 is GTSNPN and CDR2 is SVGIG (reference sequence). This CDR3 spans 14 amino acids. CDR3 amino acids: CAWSATLTGNTIYF. CDR3 sequence (DNA): TGTGCCTGGAGTGCCACTCTGACTGGAAACACCATATATTTT.

The genes are TRBV5-1 and TRBJ2-1; 7 bases align to TRBD1. The ends lost 7 bases at V and 8 bases at J; junction bases unmatched: 9. Germline assignment: CDR1 SGHRS and CDR2 YFSETQ. The CDR3 consists of 13 residues. CDR3 coding DNA: TGCGCCAGCGGCGCACAGGGGCCGGATGAGCAGTTCTTC. Amino acid sequence: CASGAQGPDEQFF.

The chain employs TRBV6-6 and TRBJ1-6; no reliable D call. Germline CDR1 MNHNY, CDR2 SVGAGI (reference sequence). The CDR3 runs to 12 residues. V lost 5 bases and J 9 bases, leaving 8 bases between the germline ends. CDR3 DNA sequence: TGTGCCAGCAGTCAGGACTTTTCACCCCTCCACTTT. Translating it yields CASSQDFSPLHF.